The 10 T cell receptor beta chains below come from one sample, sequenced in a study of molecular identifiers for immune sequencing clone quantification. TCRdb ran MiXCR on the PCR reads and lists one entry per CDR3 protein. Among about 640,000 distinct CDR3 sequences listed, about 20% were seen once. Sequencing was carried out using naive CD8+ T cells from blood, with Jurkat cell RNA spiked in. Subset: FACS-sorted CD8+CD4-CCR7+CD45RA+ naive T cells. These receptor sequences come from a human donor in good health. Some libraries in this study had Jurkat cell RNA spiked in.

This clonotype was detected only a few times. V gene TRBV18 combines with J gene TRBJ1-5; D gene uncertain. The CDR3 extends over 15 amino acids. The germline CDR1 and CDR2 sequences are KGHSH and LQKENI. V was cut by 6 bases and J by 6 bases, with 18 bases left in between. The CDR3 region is CASSQWEERAQPQHF. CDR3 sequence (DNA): TGTGCCAGCTCCCAATGGGAGGAGAGGGCTCAGCCCCAGCATTTT.

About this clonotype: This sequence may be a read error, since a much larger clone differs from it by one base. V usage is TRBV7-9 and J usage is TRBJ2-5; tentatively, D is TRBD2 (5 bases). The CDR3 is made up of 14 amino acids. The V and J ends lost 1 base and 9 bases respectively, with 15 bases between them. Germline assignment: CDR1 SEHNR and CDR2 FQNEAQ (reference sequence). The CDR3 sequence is CASSLGQPTEAQYF. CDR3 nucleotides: TGTGCCAGCAGCTTAGGGCAGCCTACGGAGGCCCAGTACTTC.

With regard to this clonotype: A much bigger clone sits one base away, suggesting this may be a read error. The CDR3 protein is CAWSVPGQGIEAFF. The CDR3 nucleotides are TGTGCCTGGAGTGTACCGGGACAGGGAATTGAAGCTTTCTTT. The gene calls are TRBV30 and TRBJ1-1; 9 bases fit TRBD1. The CDR3 loop spans 14 amino acids. V lost 0 bases, J lost 7 bases, and 6 bases stayed unmatched. Germline V gene data show CDR1 as GTSNPN and CDR2 as SVGIG (reference sequence). Full variable domain (remainder filled in from reference TRBV30 and TRBJ1-1): SQTIHQWPATLVQPVGSPLSLECTVEGTSNPNLYWYRQAAGRGLQLLFYSVGIGQISSEVPQNLSASRPQDRQFILSSKKLLLSDSGFYLCAWSVPGQGIEAFFGQGTRLTVV.

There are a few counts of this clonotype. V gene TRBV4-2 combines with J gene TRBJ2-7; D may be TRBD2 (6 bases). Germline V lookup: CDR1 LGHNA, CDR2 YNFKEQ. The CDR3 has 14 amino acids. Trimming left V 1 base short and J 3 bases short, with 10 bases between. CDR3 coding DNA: TGTGCCAGCAGCCAAGCACCCGGGAGCTACGAGCAGTACTTC. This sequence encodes CASSQAPGSYEQYF.

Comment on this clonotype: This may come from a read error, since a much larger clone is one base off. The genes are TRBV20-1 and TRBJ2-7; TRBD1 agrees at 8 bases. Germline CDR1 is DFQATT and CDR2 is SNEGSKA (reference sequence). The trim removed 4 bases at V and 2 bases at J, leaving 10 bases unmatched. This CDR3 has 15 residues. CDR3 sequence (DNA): TGCAGTGCTAACGACAGGGGAGGAAGCGCCTACGAGCAGTACTTC. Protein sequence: CSANDRGGSAYEQYF.

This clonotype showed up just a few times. CDR3 residues: CASSSRDRAFQPQHF. The CDR3 DNA reads TGTGCCAGCAGCTCCCGGGACAGGGCTTTTCAGCCCCAGCATTTT. The chain links TRBV28 to TRBJ1-5; 9 bases line up with TRBD1. The CDR3 totals 15 residues. Germline-derived CDR1 and CDR2 are MDHEN and SYDVKM. With 6 bases clipped from V and 6 bases from J, the junction kept 9 bases outside the gene matches.

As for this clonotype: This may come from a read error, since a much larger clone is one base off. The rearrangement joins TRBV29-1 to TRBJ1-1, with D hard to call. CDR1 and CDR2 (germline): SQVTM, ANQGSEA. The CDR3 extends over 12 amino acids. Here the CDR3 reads CGVGIFGTEAFF. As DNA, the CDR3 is TGCGGCGTTGGGATATTCGGGACTGAAGCTTTCTTT.

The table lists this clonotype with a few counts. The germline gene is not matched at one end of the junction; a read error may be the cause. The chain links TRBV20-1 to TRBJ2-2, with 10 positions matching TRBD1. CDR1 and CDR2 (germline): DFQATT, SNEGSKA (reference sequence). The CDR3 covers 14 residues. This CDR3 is CSARETGGTRELFF. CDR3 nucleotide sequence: TGCAGTGCTAGAGAGACAGGGGGCACCCGGGAGCTGTTTTTT.

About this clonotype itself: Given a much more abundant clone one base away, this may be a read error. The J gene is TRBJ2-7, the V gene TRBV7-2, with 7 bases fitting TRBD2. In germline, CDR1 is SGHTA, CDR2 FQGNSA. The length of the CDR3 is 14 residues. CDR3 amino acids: CAGSLARASGGQYF. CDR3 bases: TGTGCCGGCAGCTTAGCTAGGGCTAGCGGAGGGCAGTACTTC.

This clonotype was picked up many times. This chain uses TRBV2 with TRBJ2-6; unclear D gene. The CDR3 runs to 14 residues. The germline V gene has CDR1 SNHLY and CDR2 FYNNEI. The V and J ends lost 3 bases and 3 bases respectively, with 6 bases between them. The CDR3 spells CASSEGGGANVLTF. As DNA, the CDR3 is TGTGCCAGCAGTGAGGGTGGTGGGGCCAACGTCCTGACTTTC.